Each of the 26 T cell receptor beta chains below was sequenced from the same sample in a study of blood T cell repertoires in COVID-19. Libraries were prepared by immunoSEQ multiplex PCR; TCRdb keeps only in-frame clonotypes and omits some of them. The data hold under 150,000 clones, with 85% observed a single time. The sequencing sample was made of peripheral blood. The receptors originated from a human donor in a cohort sampled during active COVID-19.

V usage is TRBV27 and J usage is TRBJ2-7; 8 bases are a match to TRBD2. The ends lost 6 bases at V and 0 bases at J; junction bases unmatched: 7. Germline V CDR1 and CDR2: MNHEY, SMNVEV (reference sequence). This CDR3 has 15 amino acids. The CDR3 loop reads CASSYLGTSSYEQYF. The DNA for the CDR3 is TGTGCCAGCAGCTACCTCGGGACTAGCTCCTACGAGCAGTACTTC.

The rearrangement links TRBV19 to TRBJ2-1, with 7 bases lining up with TRBD2. The CDR3 spans 15 residues. Per the germline V gene, CDR1 is LNHDA and CDR2 is SQIVND (reference sequence). V gave up 3 bases and J gave up 5 bases; unmatched junction bases: 7. CDR3 in amino acids: CASSISTSVNNEQFF. In DNA form, the CDR3 reads TGTGCCAGTAGTATTAGTACTAGCGTAAACAATGAGCAGTTCTTC.

The chain recombines TRBV7-2 with TRBJ2-7; 7 nucleotides agree with TRBD1. This CDR3 comprises 13 residues. V shed 5 bases, J shed 3 bases, and the junction held 4 bases outside the gene matches. From germline, CDR1 is SGHTA and CDR2 FQGNSA. Here the CDR3 DNA reads TGTGCCAGCAGCAAGACAGGGAGCTACGAGCAGTACTTC. The encoded protein is CASSKTGSYEQYF. Full variable domain (rest looked up from reference TRBV7-2 and TRBJ2-7): GAGVSQSPSNKVTEKGKDVELRCDPISGHTALYWYRQSLGQGLEFLIYFQGNSAPDKSGLPSDRFSAERTGGSVSTLTIQRTQQEDSAVYLCASSKTGSYEQYFGPGTRLTVT.

The rearrangement joins TRBV19 to TRBJ1-5; D unclear. CDR1 and CDR2 (germline): LNHDA, SQIVND (reference sequence). CDR3 length: 13 residues. V lost 5 bases, J lost 1 base, and 6 bases lay in between. The CDR3 is CASSVLSNQPQHF. The CDR3 DNA is TGTGCCAGTAGTGTCCTCAGCAATCAGCCCCAGCATTTT.

J is TRBJ1-1 and V is TRBV28, with 9 bases aligning to TRBD1. Unmatched junction bases numbered 7, after V lost 6 bases and J lost 2 bases. Germline CDR1 reads MDHEN; CDR2 reads SYDVKM. The CDR3 totals 15 residues. Written as DNA, the CDR3 is TGTGCCAGCAGCAGGACAGGGGTGGGCAACACTGAAGCTTTCTTT. Translation: CASSRTGVGNTEAFF. The full variable domain, completed using reference TRBV28 and TRBJ1-1, is DVKVTQSSRYLVKRTGEKVFLECVQDMDHENMFWYRQDPGLGLRLIYFSYDVKMKEKGDIPEGYSVSREKKERFSLILESASTNQTSMYLCASSRTGVGNTEAFFGQGTRLTVV.

The V and J genes are TRBV10-3 and TRBJ1-5, with TRBD1 matching over 7 bases. The CDR3 runs to 13 residues. Per the germline V gene, CDR1 is ENHRY and CDR2 is SYGVKD. V lost 6 bases, J lost 4 bases, and 3 bases stayed unmatched. CDR3 region: CAIRDRENQPQHF. The CDR3 nucleotides are TGTGCCATCAGAGACAGGGAAAATCAGCCCCAGCATTTT.

This clone was seen ten or more times. The chain uses TRBV30 and TRBJ2-1, with TRBD2 matching over 9 bases. Unmatched junction bases numbered 7, after V lost 2 bases and J lost 2 bases. CDR3 length: 16 amino acids. The germline CDR1 and CDR2 sequences are GTSNPN and SVGIG (reference sequence). CDR3 nucleotide sequence: TGTGCCTGGAGTAATAGCGGGGGCCTCCCCTACAATGAGCAGTTCTTC. It translates to CAWSNSGGLPYNEQFF.

The genes are TRBV4-3 and TRBJ2-1, with unresolved D. The V and J ends lost 1 base and 6 bases respectively, with 10 bases between them. This CDR3 is built from 14 residues. Per the germline V gene, CDR1 is LGHNA and CDR2 is YSLEER. The CDR3 sequence is CASSQVDGSNEQFF. As DNA, the CDR3 is TGCGCCAGCAGCCAAGTTGACGGGTCCAATGAGCAGTTCTTC.

V usage is TRBV7-9 and J usage is TRBJ1-2; the match to TRBD1 covers 12 bases. With 5 bases clipped from V and 0 bases from J, the junction kept 4 bases outside the gene matches. CDR3 length: 16 amino acids. CDR1 is SEHNR, CDR2 FQNEAQ, per germline (reference sequence). CDR3 coding DNA: TGTGCCAGCAGCGATCGGGACAGGGGGCCTAACTATGGCTACACCTTC. It yields the protein CASSDRDRGPNYGYTF.

V gene TRBV7-2 combines with J gene TRBJ2-4; 7 bases align to TRBD2. This CDR3 contains 14 residues. The germline V gene has CDR1 SGHTA and CDR2 FQGNSA. The V segment lost 3 bases and the J segment 6 bases; nucleotides outside the gene matches: 5. The CDR3 is CASSLTGGGNIQYF. CDR3 DNA: TGTGCCAGCAGCTTGACTGGGGGGGGAAACATTCAGTACTTC.

The chain employs TRBV30 and TRBJ2-1; possibly TRBD2 for D (5 bases). The germline gives CDR1 GTSNPN, CDR2 SVGIG (reference sequence). V shed 1 base and J shed 5 bases, with 12 bases lying between them. The CDR3 runs to 14 residues. The CDR3 loop is CAWSGRGSDNEQFF. The CDR3 region has the DNA TGTGCCTGGAGTGGCCGGGGATCGGACAATGAGCAGTTCTTC.

The CDR3 DNA reads as TGTGCCAGCAGCCCACAGGGTTTGGGTACGCAGTATTTT. Encoded protein: CASSPQGLGTQYF. V and J are TRBV12-3 or TRBV12-4 and TRBJ2-3, with a weak D call TRBD1 (6 bases). The CDR3 length is 13 residues. Trimming pared 6 bases from V and 8 bases from J, leaving 15 bases between.

The rearrangement joins TRBV23-1 to TRBJ1-5; 8 bases are shared with TRBD1. TRBV23-1 is reported as an ORF; its role is uncertain. With V trimmed by 7 bases and J by 0 bases, 17 bases remained unmatched. The CDR3 runs 19 residues. CDR3 DNA: TGCGCCAGCACCGCACGAATGGACAGGGAAGGATATAGCAATCAGCCCCAGCATTTT. Encoded protein: CASTARMDREGYSNQPQHF.

The chain is built from TRBV12-3 or TRBV12-4 and TRBJ2-7, with 7 bases fitting TRBD2. The trim removed 5 bases at V and 2 bases at J, leaving 3 bases unmatched. The CDR3 contains 13 residues. Written as DNA, the CDR3 is TGTGCCAGCAGTGCGGGGGTCCCCTACGAGCAGTACTTC. As protein: CASSAGVPYEQYF.

This rearrangement joins TRBV19 to TRBJ2-4; a weak D match, TRBD1 (5 bases). The CDR3 covers 15 residues. The V end lost 5 bases, the J end lost 0 bases, and 11 bases lay between the germline ends. The V gene's germline CDR1 is LNHDA and CDR2 SQIVND (reference sequence). The DNA for the CDR3 is TGTGCCAGTAGTGGACCGACAGTAGCCAAAAACATTCAGTACTTC. Encoded protein: CASSGPTVAKNIQYF.

The J gene is TRBJ2-1, the V gene TRBV6-2 or TRBV6-3; D ambiguous. Germline lookup yields CDR1 MNHEY and CDR2 SVGEGT. V was cut by 2 bases and J by 0 bases, with 2 bases left in between. This CDR3 has 13 residues. In nucleotides, the CDR3 is TGTGCCAGCAGTTACCTCTCCTACAATGAGCAGTTCTTC. This translates into CASSYLSYNEQFF.

The chain uses TRBV9 and TRBJ1-1, with D uncertain. The CDR3 has 13 residues. Germline loops: CDR1 SGDLS, CDR2 YYNGEE. With 4 bases removed from V and 1 base from J, the gap between germline ends came to 8 bases. CDR3 coding DNA: TGTGCCAGCAGCACTTACCAGAACACTGAAGCTTTCTTT. Its translation: CASSTYQNTEAFF.

This chain joins TRBV2 and TRBJ1-1, with D maybe TRBD1 (5 bases). V shed 6 bases and J shed 6 bases, with 14 bases lying between them. The germline V gene has CDR1 SNHLY and CDR2 FYNNEI. This CDR3 has 13 residues. CDR3 sequence: CASSWEGRAEAFF. The CDR3, as DNA: TGTGCCAGCAGCTGGGAGGGGAGGGCTGAAGCTTTCTTT.

The chain recombines TRBV9 with TRBJ2-1; 10 bases match TRBD2. Germline trimming cut 3 bases from V and 5 bases from J; bases unmatched to any gene: 5. There are 15 residues in the CDR3. Germline CDR1 SGDLS, CDR2 YYNGEE. Written as DNA, the CDR3 is TGTGCCAGCAGCGGTCGACTAGCGGGCCACAATGAGCAGTTCTTC. Translation gives CASSGRLAGHNEQFF.

This clone was observed once. The chain joins TRBV3-1 (or the pseudogene TRBV3-2) to TRBJ2-7, with D unresolved. This CDR3 region has 12 residues. In germline, CDR1 is LGHDT, CDR2 YNNKEL (reference sequence). The ends were cut back, 3 bases at V and 2 bases at J, with 5 bases in the middle. The CDR3 loop is CASSQGPYEQYF. As DNA, the CDR3 is TGTGCCAGCAGCCAGGGCCCCTACGAGCAGTACTTC.

This CDR3 reads CASSPGVPGNTIYF. In DNA form, the CDR3 reads TGTGCCAGCAGTCCGGGGGTGCCGGGAAACACCATATATTTT. This rearrangement joins TRBV2 to TRBJ1-3; the D gene is possibly TRBD1 (5 bases). Per germline, CDR1 SNHLY and CDR2 FYNNEI. Deletions cut 5 bases from V and 4 bases from J, with 12 bases between. The CDR3 has 14 residues.

This chain joins TRBV30 and TRBJ1-5; 7 bases match TRBD1. CDR3 size: 14 residues. With 5 bases clipped from V and 5 bases from J, the junction kept 9 bases outside the gene matches. CDR1 and CDR2 (germline): GTSNPN, SVGIG (reference sequence). DNA for the CDR3: TGTGCCTGGGGGGCGGACAGGAATGATCAGCCCCAGCATTTT. Its translation: CAWGADRNDQPQHF.

A single count supports this clone. The CDR3 here is CASSQEGRDYEQYF. The CDR3 region has the DNA TGTGCCAGCAGCCAAGAAGGGAGGGATTACGAGCAGTACTTC. The chain couples TRBV3-1 (or the pseudogene TRBV3-2) to TRBJ2-7, with TRBD2 matching over 7 bases. The V gene end was trimmed by 0 bases and the J gene end by 4 bases; junction bases not matched to a gene: 3. Germline CDR1 reads LGHDT; CDR2 reads YNNKEL (reference sequence). The CDR3 consists of 14 residues.

This rearrangement joins TRBV9 to TRBJ2-7, with 9 nucleotides matching TRBD1. The CDR3 runs to 14 residues. CDR1 SGDLS and CDR2 YYNGEE come from the germline V gene. The trim removed 0 bases at V and 4 bases at J, leaving 2 bases unmatched. The CDR3 DNA follows: TGTGCCAGCAGCGTAGCCGGGACAGGGTACGAGCAGTACTTC. Its translation: CASSVAGTGYEQYF.

This clone occurred many times. The V and J genes are TRBV7-7 and TRBJ2-5, with TRBD1 matching 10 bases. The germline gives CDR1 SSHAT, CDR2 FNYEAQ (reference sequence). Trimming removed 5 bases from V and 3 bases from J; junction bases left unmatched: 6. This CDR3 region has 15 residues. The CDR3 here is CASSVAGTGEETQYF. The CDR3 DNA sequence: TGTGCCAGCAGCGTCGCCGGGACAGGGGAAGAGACCCAGTACTTC.

The V call is TRBV5-4, the J call TRBJ1-6; no clear D. V dropped 1 base and J dropped 6 bases, with 8 bases sitting between them. Germline V gene lookup returns CDR1 SGHNT and CDR2 YYREEE (reference sequence). The CDR3 contains 14 residues. CDR3 DNA sequence: TGTGCCAGCAGCTTGTCGGTAACTAATTCACCCCTCCACTTT. Translating it yields CASSLSVTNSPLHF.